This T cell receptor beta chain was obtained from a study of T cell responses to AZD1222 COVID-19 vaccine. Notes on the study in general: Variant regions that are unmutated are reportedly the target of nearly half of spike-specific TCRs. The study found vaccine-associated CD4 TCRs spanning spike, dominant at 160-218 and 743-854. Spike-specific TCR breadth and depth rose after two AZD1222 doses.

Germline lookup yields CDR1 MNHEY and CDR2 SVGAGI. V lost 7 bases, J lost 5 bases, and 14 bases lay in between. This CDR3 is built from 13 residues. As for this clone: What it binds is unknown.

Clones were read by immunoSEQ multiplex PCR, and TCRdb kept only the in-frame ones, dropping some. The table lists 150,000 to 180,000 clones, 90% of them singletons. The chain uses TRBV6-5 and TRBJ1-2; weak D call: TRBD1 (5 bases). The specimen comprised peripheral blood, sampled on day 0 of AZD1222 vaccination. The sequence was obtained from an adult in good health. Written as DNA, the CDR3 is TGTGCCAGCAAGGGGACGGTTGATTATGGCTACACCTTC. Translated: CASKGTVDYGYTF.